This record concerns one T cell receptor beta chain sequence. Its specific antigen is unknown. Base qualities are missing; no much larger clone stands one base away. The CDR3 numbers 15 residues from cysteine through phenylalanine. The sequence is cut down to CDR3 DNA, 45 bases in frame from base 1. V is cut by 1 base and J by 0 bases, and the space between the germline ends is 6 bases. The CDR1 and CDR2 encoded by the germline V gene are SGHVS and FNYEAQ. This sample is part of a study of PD-L1 blockade in urothelial cancer (TCRdb year 2017). For the wider study: Therapy was started at some point between 2013 and 2015 for all patients, and atezolizumab 1,200 mg was administered intravenously every 3 weeks. Blood samples gave median yields of around 150,000 T cells and 82,636 unique TCRs, along with a median clonality of about 0.084. Whole exome sequencing and RNA sequencing of pretreatment tumors were performed alongside TCR sequencing in the same patients. An ECOG performance status of 0 or 1 was recorded for the patients, and 0 to 3 prior chemotherapy regimens had been received by the patients. Somatic, immune and clinical correlates of response to PD-L1 blockade with atezolizumab in urothelial cancer were the focus of an exploratory multi-omic analysis. About 85% of the 29 patients were males with bladder-origin urothelial cancer, and about 65% of the roughly 30 reported a prior smoking history. Blood samples were analyzed at 3 weeks after treatment start (second dose) and at 6 weeks after treatment start. Durable clinical benefit was achieved by nine patients but not by the remaining 20. Pretreatment blood TCR-seq was available for 30 or so patients, at least one posttreatment blood collection was obtained for approximately 25 patients, and tumor TCR-seq was available for approximately 25 patients. Progression-free survival longer than 6 months counted as durable clinical benefit, and TCR features were additionally tested against both progression-free and overall survival. Pretreatment tumor samples, along with matched peripheral blood serially collected before and after atezolizumab treatment, were subjected to TCR sequencing. Study-level results and caveats: Because of the small sample size (n ≈ 29) and the many exploratory analyses performed, the results are intended to be regarded as hypothesis-generating. Among patients with durable benefit, tumor-associated TCR clones showed greater expansion in peripheral blood 3 weeks after treatment started (n of about 20, p = 0.022). A pretreatment peripheral blood TCR clonality below the median was linked to improved progression-free and overall survival.

The cohort comprised around 30 patients with locally advanced or metastatic urothelial carcinoma treated at Memorial Sloan Kettering on a trial protocol. Peripheral blood mononuclear cells were collected pretreatment and during treatment, at between 1 and 8 total time points per patient. The Qiagen DNeasy Blood extraction kit was used to purify genomic DNA from total PBMCs and tumor samples. PBMCs were collected pretreatment and during treatment, and were isolated and stored as previously described. Synthetic TCR analog templates were spiked into each PCR to estimate absolute template abundance from read counts. The immunoSEQ assay used bias-controlled V and J gene primers to amplify TCRbeta CDR3 regions from genomic DNA. Rearranged TCRbeta segments were sequenced at approximately 20X coverage. Processing in the source paper ran as follows. Clustering was used to correct sequencing errors, and CDR3s were annotated against IMGT to assign V, D and J genes. Out-of-frame and stop-codon sequences were excluded, and only productive TCRbeta rearrangements were used in downstream analyses. To compute clonality, Shannon entropy was normalized by the log of the number of unique productive sequences and then subtracted from one. Fisher's exact test with Benjamini-Hochberg correction, at a threshold of adjusted p below 0.01, was used to find clones that differed between time points or between blood and tumor. Not all clones reach the TCRdb copy of this immuneACCESS table, which keeps in-frame sequences only. Checked studies attribute under half of the gap to unresolved V genes and leave the rest unexplained. That table furnishes V, J and clone size, whereas the DNA furnished D and trimming. For this sample the table gives tens of thousands of clones, of which around 89% were detected only once. The ten largest account for around 1.8% of the sample.

The rearranged chain carries TRBV7-6 and TRBJ2-2, with no confidently assigned D gene. The source is a man aged 55 to 69 with urothelial cancer. The sequenced sample was PBMCs, obtained around atezolizumab (anti-PD-L1) treatment. The CDR3 sequence is CASSLVPTNTGELFF. The nucleotides are TGTGCCAGCAGCTTAGTCCCCACGAACACCGGGGAGCTGTTTTTT.